The rows below give T cell receptor beta chains drawn from one sample of a study of cytomegalovirus exposure and HLA in healthy donors. Some clones are missing from TCRdb's copy, which holds only in-frame ones; the method was immunoSEQ multiplex PCR. Counted here are fewer than 150,000 clones, roughly 85% occurring once; the ten biggest clones make up about 6.7%. Specimen: PBMCs. All receptors come from a woman aged 30 to 39 in good health and CMV-seropositive. The CDR3 runs from the conserved cysteine through the conserved F or W. Each record gives: D gene, clone size, V gene, J gene, CDR3 protein, CDR3 DNA. A D gene is named only where the DNA matches it firmly. Not every row has a clone size; where given, it reads once, few, many or a size class.

d_gene: -; abundance: -; v_gene: TRBV6-1; j_gene: TRBJ1-3; CDR3aa: CASSLTAPGTIYF; CDR3nt: TGTGCCAGCAGTCTGACAGCCCCGGGCACCATATATTTT
d_gene: -; abundance: -; v_gene: TRBV28; j_gene: TRBJ1-1; CDR3aa: CASSIGQYTEAFF; CDR3nt: TGTGCCAGCAGTATAGGACAGTACACTGAAGCTTTCTTT
d_gene: -; abundance: -; v_gene: TRBV2; j_gene: TRBJ2-3; CDR3aa: CASSERGSGDTQYF; CDR3nt: TGTGCCAGCAGTGAAAGGGGTAGCGGAGATACGCAGTATTTT
d_gene: -; abundance: -; v_gene: TRBV30; j_gene: TRBJ1-5; CDR3aa: CAWSMGADQPQHF; CDR3nt: TGTGCCTGGAGTATGGGGGCTGATCAGCCCCAGCATTTT
d_gene: TRBD1; abundance: once; v_gene: TRBV5-1; j_gene: TRBJ2-3; CDR3aa: CASSLAGTGSTDTQYF; CDR3nt: TGCGCCAGCAGCTTAGCTGGGACAGGGTCAACAGATACGCAGTATTTT
d_gene: -; abundance: -; v_gene: TRBV28; j_gene: TRBJ2-7; CDR3aa: CASSFRERQVEQYF; CDR3nt: TGTGCCAGCAGTTTCCGGGAACGTCAGGTGGAGCAGTACTTC
d_gene: -; abundance: -; v_gene: TRBV27; j_gene: TRBJ1-1; CDR3aa: CASIGGGMYTEAFF; CDR3nt: TGTGCCAGCATTGGGGGAGGAATGTACACTGAAGCTTTCTTT
d_gene: TRBD2; abundance: -; v_gene: TRBV15; j_gene: TRBJ2-1; CDR3aa: CATGQESGTEQFF; CDR3nt: TGTGCCACCGGCCAGGAGAGCGGGACTGAGCAGTTCTTC
d_gene: -; abundance: -; v_gene: TRBV28; j_gene: TRBJ1-2; CDR3aa: CASSSRDSFYGYTF; CDR3nt: TGTGCCAGCAGTTCCCGGGACTCCTTCTATGGCTACACCTTC
d_gene: -; abundance: once; v_gene: TRBV28; j_gene: TRBJ2-2; CDR3aa: CASSLLAGELFF; CDR3nt: TGTGCCAGCAGTTTATTAGCCGGGGAGCTGTTTTTT
d_gene: -; abundance: -; v_gene: TRBV4-1; j_gene: TRBJ1-1; CDR3aa: CASSQPSAGRGTEAFF; CDR3nt: TGCGCCAGCAGCCAGCCCTCAGCCGGTCGGGGCACTGAAGCTTTCTTT
d_gene: TRBD1; abundance: -; v_gene: TRBV29-1; j_gene: TRBJ1-1; CDR3aa: CSSGQGDTEAFF; CDR3nt: TGCAGCTCGGGACAGGGAGACACTGAAGCTTTCTTT
d_gene: -; abundance: -; v_gene: TRBV2; j_gene: TRBJ1-1; CDR3aa: CASRGEGTEAFF; CDR3nt: TGTGCCAGCCGGGGGGAGGGCACTGAAGCTTTCTTT
d_gene: -; abundance: -; v_gene: TRBV10-3; j_gene: TRBJ1-2; CDR3aa: CAISPDSYYGYTF; CDR3nt: TGTGCCATCAGTCCGGACAGTTACTATGGCTACACCTTC
d_gene: -; abundance: -; v_gene: TRBV11-2; j_gene: TRBJ1-1; CDR3aa: CASSFGENTEAFF; CDR3nt: TGTGCCAGCAGCTTTGGAGAGAACACTGAAGCTTTCTTT
d_gene: TRBD1; abundance: -; v_gene: TRBV27; j_gene: TRBJ1-2; CDR3aa: CASSPGQGLDYGYTF; CDR3nt: TGTGCCAGCAGTCCCGGACAGGGACTCGACTATGGCTACACCTTC
d_gene: -; abundance: -; v_gene: TRBV7-7; j_gene: TRBJ2-3; CDR3aa: CASSPGGSSTDTQYF; CDR3nt: TGTGCCAGCAGCCCCGGGGGATCTAGCACAGATACGCAGTATTTT
d_gene: -; abundance: -; v_gene: TRBV7-7; j_gene: TRBJ1-3; CDR3aa: CASSLAPRPSGNTIYF; CDR3nt: TGTGCCAGCAGCTTAGCGCCCAGGCCCTCCGGAAACACCATATATTTT
d_gene: -; abundance: -; v_gene: TRBV18; j_gene: TRBJ2-5; CDR3aa: CASSTGFQETQYF; CDR3nt: TGTGCCAGCTCAACAGGGTTCCAAGAGACCCAGTACTTC
d_gene: TRBD2; abundance: -; v_gene: TRBV11-2; j_gene: TRBJ2-2; CDR3aa: CASSSLAGGPPGELFF; CDR3nt: TGTGCCAGCAGCTCACTAGCGGGAGGCCCCCCCGGGGAGCTGTTTTTT
d_gene: TRBD1; abundance: -; v_gene: TRBV6-5; j_gene: TRBJ1-2; CDR3aa: CATTGKDYGYTF; CDR3nt: TGTGCCACGACAGGGAAGGACTATGGCTACACCTTC
d_gene: -; abundance: -; v_gene: TRBV27; j_gene: TRBJ1-2; CDR3aa: CASSFVGRDYGYTF; CDR3nt: TGTGCCAGCAGTTTTGTGGGGCGCGACTATGGCTACACCTTC
d_gene: TRBD2; abundance: once; v_gene: TRBV23-1; j_gene: TRBJ2-5; CDR3aa: CASSQRREEETQYF; CDR3nt: TGCGCCAGCAGTCAAAGGCGGGAGGAAGAGACCCAGTACTTC
d_gene: -; abundance: few; v_gene: TRBV2; j_gene: TRBJ2-7; CDR3aa: CASSGGTGYSYEQYF; CDR3nt: TGTGCCAGCAGTGGGGGTACGGGGTACTCCTACGAGCAGTACTTC
d_gene: -; abundance: -; v_gene: TRBV30; j_gene: TRBJ2-1; CDR3aa: CAWSVPPRLYNEQFF; CDR3nt: TGTGCCTGGAGTGTTCCCCCGCGGCTCTACAATGAGCAGTTCTTC
d_gene: -; abundance: -; v_gene: TRBV30; j_gene: TRBJ2-3; CDR3aa: CAWRPGKTDTQYF; CDR3nt: TGTGCCTGGAGGCCCGGGAAAACAGATACGCAGTATTTT
d_gene: TRBD2; abundance: -; v_gene: TRBV5-1; j_gene: TRBJ2-3; CDR3aa: CASSLALAGEYTDTQYF; CDR3nt: TGCGCCAGCAGCTTGGCCTTAGCGGGAGAATACACAGATACGCAGTATTTT
d_gene: -; abundance: -; v_gene: TRBV7-9; j_gene: TRBJ2-7; CDR3aa: CASSFISGEQYF; CDR3nt: TGTGCCAGCAGCTTCATCAGTGGCGAGCAGTACTTC